This TCR beta chain is from a study of blood T cell repertoires in COVID-19 (dated by TCRdb to 2020 to 2021). For context, the study as a whole: Samples covering the acute and convalescent phases of COVID-19 were provided by collaborators in the United States, Italy and Spain. The prospective study material was composed of cDNA or gDNA derived from T cells, B-cell-depleted T cells, or PBMCs. The dataset comprised deeply sampled blood TCRbeta repertoires from subjects exposed to, actively infected with, or recovered from COVID-19. The repertoires were released in a freely available public database intended as a resource for research on the immune response to SARS-CoV-2. The samples were drawn from the first 160 participants of the ongoing ImmuneRACE study and from some 1,300 subjects provided by 6 global collaborators. Nearly every sample came with metadata listing a de-identified subject ID, COVID-19 status, age in years and sex. Where available, HLA class I and class II types were taken from metadata supplied by the sample provider and were not determined by assay-based typing.

Concerning this clone: It has no known antigen specificity. Per-nucleotide qualities are absent, and no much larger clonotype sits a single base away.

The CDR3 goes from the cysteine to the phenylalanine over 17 residues. Only the CDR3 DNA stays, 51 bases, in frame from base 1. The germline V gene encodes CDR1 SGHNT and CDR2 YYREEE (reference sequence). At the junction V is shortened by 4 bases and J by 0 bases; bases outside the gene matches: 12. TCRbeta CDR3 regions were amplified from genomic DNA using the immunoSEQ Assay, a bias-controlled multiplex PCR. The authors' pipeline ran thus. The number of nucleated cells in each sample was estimated from the amplification of reference gene primers within the assay. To quantify the absolute abundance of each unique TCRbeta CDR3 rearrangement, sequence reads were collapsed and filtered. Productive Simpson clonality was computed per sample as the square root of Simpson's diversity index over productive rearrangements. TCRdb retrieved this table from immuneACCESS and kept in-frame rearrangements only. Not all clones are present; in checked studies, unresolved V genes account for under half, and no reason is known for the remainder. V and J calls and clone size are as listed in that table; D and trimming were resolved from the DNA. For this sample there are about 98,000 clones; about 80% appear just once. Approximately 4% of the sample goes to the ten largest clones.

What the work shows at the level of the full study, not this receptor alone: How much clinical and demographic metadata was included differed by source and by participant, and the metadata was provided uncurated.

Each collaborating institution followed its own protocols to collect whole blood in K2EDTA tubes. For TCRbeta analysis, collaborator samples were shipped as frozen whole blood, as isolated PBMCs, or as DNA extracted from either sample type. The receptor was derived from a man aged 55 to 70 with acute or convalescent COVID-19. Sequencing used peripheral blood. Rearrangement joined TRBV5-4 to TRBJ2-7; 8 of the junction bases match TRBD1. The nucleotides are TGTGCCAGCAGCCGTCCCGGGACAGGAACCGTCTCCTACGAGCAGTACTTC. Protein translation: CASSRPGTGTVSYEQYF.